This T cell receptor beta chain originates from a study of blood T cells in healthy people across ages. A remark on this clonotype: This may come from a read error, since a much larger clone is one base off.

Those donating, healthy Caucasian individuals from Russia, were aged about 6 to 100. The draw of peripheral blood yielded around 10 milliliters from each donor. A second PCR, run for roughly 7 to 11 cycles, used a sample-barcoded 5' primer plus a J-beta primer mix. Template switching added a 12-random-nucleotide identifier to every cDNA molecule. There were at least 2.5 million CDR3-containing paired-end reads obtained from each sample. TCRdb re-called the 5' RACE reads through MiXCR, storing one row per CDR3 protein. The repertoire holds roughly 790,000 distinct CDR3 sequences, with roughly 45% as singletons. Sequencing was performed on blood. The clonotype originates from a woman aged 55-75 years in good health.

The CDR3 reads CSVLQSPGANVLTF. The CDR3 DNA follows: TGCAGCGTTTTACAGAGCCCTGGGGCCAACGTCCTGACTTTC. The V and J genes are TRBV29-1 and TRBJ2-6; D gene uncertain. The length of the CDR3 is 14 residues. Germline CDR1 is SQVTM and CDR2 is ANQGSEA. V was trimmed by 5 bases and J by 2 bases, leaving 10 bases between them.